The present T cell receptor (beta chain) was sequenced within a study of T cells in Graves' hyperthyroidism and ophthalmopathy. TCR beta CDR3 regions were amplified from RNA. TCR CDR3 underwent first-round RT-PCR with the HTBI primer set. MiXCR, run by TCRdb on the multiplex PCR reads, gives a single entry per CDR3 protein. This sample yields around 700,000 distinct CDR3 sequences, of which roughly a sixth are seen a single time; roughly 17% belongs to the top ten. Patients aged 18 to 65 had newly diagnosed hyperthyroidism lasting under 2 months. The length of the CDR3 is 13 residues. Trimming removed 3 bases from V and 7 bases from J; junction bases left unmatched: 5. Findings of the study overall: Blood also showed most of the thyroid clonotypes that were expanded above 0.001.

This clonotype was observed a handful of times. Its matching antigen is unknown. The rearrangement links TRBV12-3 or TRBV12-4 to TRBJ2-7; 8 bases are shared with TRBD1. The material sequenced was blood. The clonotype comes from a woman between 50 and 59 years old with Graves' hyperthyroidism that later progressed to Graves' ophthalmopathy. CDR3 protein: CASSLTGALEQYF. The CDR3 DNA reads TGTGCCAGCAGTTTGACAGGGGCCTTGGAGCAGTACTTC.